This T cell receptor beta chain was identified during a study of cytomegalovirus exposure and HLA in healthy donors. Background on the study: There were some 120 million unique TCR beta sequences, drawn from 180 million or so T cells, in an earlier analysis.

With 0 bases removed from V and 5 bases from J, the gap between germline ends came to 8 bases. This CDR3 has 14 amino acids. Germline V gene sequence: CDR1 KGHSH, CDR2 LQKENI. Researchers ran the PCR with 60 Vbeta and 13 Jbeta primers. Clones were sequenced by immunoSEQ multiplex PCR, and TCRdb holds only the in-frame ones, with some missing. The data hold 200,000 or so clones, with around 77% observed a single time. Donors likely had unrecorded immune exposures despite being nominally healthy when sampled. This sequence originates from a woman aged 25 to 39 in good health and CMV-seronegative. The sequencing sample was made of PBMCs. This chain uses TRBV18 with TRBJ1-5; tentative D call: TRBD1 (6 bases). The CDR3 nucleotides read TGTGCCAGCTCACCACCGGGGGCGGATCAGCCCCAGCATTTT. This gives the protein CASSPPGADQPQHF.